This TCR beta chain was sequenced in a study of cytomegalovirus exposure and HLA in healthy donors. The CDR3 runs 19 residues. The ends were cut back, 0 bases at V and 6 bases at J, with 26 bases in the middle. Per germline, CDR1 KGHSH and CDR2 LQKENI. Study-level findings and limits: The listing of about 150 TCR beta chains classed them as cytomegalovirus-associated. In vitro assays verified that a few CMV-associated chains recognized CMV antigens specifically. First-cohort TCR clusters were later found to tend to co-occur in the roughly 130 validation repertoires.

A 120-subject validation cohort, separate from the approximately 610-subject first cohort, supplied the donors. This clone was seen only once. Its antigen is as yet unknown. Some clones are missing from TCRdb's copy, which holds only in-frame ones; the method was immunoSEQ multiplex PCR. The sample yields about 79,000 clones, more than 85% seen once. The chain links TRBV18 to TRBJ1-2, with D possibly TRBD1 on 5 matching bases. Sequenced material: PBMCs. The clonotype originates from a woman younger than 45 in good health and CMV-seronegative. The CDR3 is CASSPPGRIRQTGKDGYTF. The DNA for the CDR3 is TGTGCCAGCTCACCACCCGGGAGGATCCGACAGACGGGGAAGGATGGCTACACCTTC.